This T cell receptor (beta chain) was captured in a study of T cell responses to AZD1222 COVID-19 vaccine. Only one count was recorded for this clone. The antigen is not known. The method was immunoSEQ multiplex PCR; TCRdb's version includes in-frame clones alone and lacks a portion of them. Of 100,000 or so clones in the sample, roughly 90% were seen once. Study-wide results and caveats: Only six or seven AZD1222 recipients tested seropositive at baseline. Unmutated variant regions are reportedly the target of nearly half of TCRs that are spike-specific.

The CDR3 has 17 amino acids. V lost 0 bases, J lost 4 bases, and 18 bases lay in between. Germline V gene data show CDR1 as KGHSH and CDR2 as LQKENI. This clonotype was sampled from an adult in good health. Material: peripheral blood, obtained on day 0 of AZD1222 vaccination. V usage is TRBV18 and J usage is TRBJ1-2, with unresolved D. The CDR3 DNA reads TGTGCCAGCTCACCACCGGCAGGAAACCAACTTATCTATGGCTACACCTTC. Its translation is CASSPPAGNQLIYGYTF. Supplemented by reference TRBV18 and TRBJ1-2, the full variable domain reads NAGVMQNPRHLVRRRGQEARLRCSPMKGHSHVYWYRQLPEEGLKFMVYLQKENIIDESGMPKERFSAEFPKEGPSILRIQQVVRGDSAAYFCASSPPAGNQLIYGYTFGSGTRLTVV.